These 3 T cell receptor beta chains share one sample of origin, sequenced in a study of post-analysis software for immune sequencing data. Unique molecular identifiers had been added to the TCR beta cDNA libraries. TCRdb used MiXCR to reprocess the PCR reads, holding one entry per CDR3 protein. The sample includes 820,000 or so distinct CDR3 sequences, approximately 53% of them seen just once. Findings and caveats of the study: TRBV segments more frequent in patients than in controls numbered five and included TRBV5-6, TRBV5-1 and TRBV20-1.

For these TCRs, the target antigens are not known. The sequenced sample consisted of blood. The receptors shown here come from a girl between 5 and 17 years old with multiple sclerosis.

The chain is built from TRBV18 and TRBJ1-2; D might be TRBD1 (6 bases). The CDR3 is 14 amino acids. The germline gives CDR1 KGHSH, CDR2 LQKENI. Trimming stripped 8 bases from V and 2 bases from J, with 15 bases between. CDR3 nucleotide sequence: TGTGCCAGCCAACCGGGACACTTAAACTATGGCTACACCTTC. It specifies CASQPGHLNYGYTF.

This clonotype was seen a single time. Mismatch with germline at one junction end may stem from a read error. V and J are TRBV7-9 and TRBJ2-5; perhaps TRBD1 as D (6 bases). CDR1 SEHNR and CDR2 FQNEAQ come from the germline V gene (reference sequence). The CDR3 covers 15 residues. The chain's CDR3 is CAGSSGQSQGETQYF. Here the CDR3 DNA reads TGTGCCGGCAGCTCGGGACAATCGCAGGGGGAGACCCAGTACTTC.

V gene TRBV20-1 combines with J gene TRBJ2-1; 15 nucleotides match TRBD2. The trim removed 4 bases at V and 10 bases at J, leaving 8 bases unmatched. Germline V lookup: CDR1 DFQATT, CDR2 SNEGSKA (reference sequence). This CDR3 is 15 amino acids long. CDR3 sequence (DNA): TGCAGTGCTATCCATTGGACTAGCGGGGGGGGAGAGCAGTTCTTC. It translates to CSAIHWTSGGGEQFF.